Here is one T cell receptor beta chain with its context. These data belong to a study of CD8 T cells in Susac syndrome. TCR beta sequencing covered blood CD8+ and CD4+ T cells. Bulk CD8+ and CD4+ cells came from magnetic negative isolation; CD8+ TEMRA by FACS. The RNA input was about 0.45 to 1 ug, and it was reverse transcribed with random hexamers. Amplification of TCR beta CDR3 by immunoSEQ multiplex PCR spanned 54 Vbeta and 13 Jbeta. TCRdb re-called the immunoSEQ multiplex PCR reads through MiXCR, storing one row per CDR3 protein. The table has some 150,000 distinct CDR3 sequences, around 96% seen once. Looked up from germline, CDR1 is SQVTM and CDR2 is ANQGSEA. The CDR3 is 16 residues long. V was pared by 3 bases and J by 1 base, with 4 bases of the junction left unmatched.

The chain uses TRBV29-1 and TRBJ2-2, with 11 bases aligning to TRBD2. Sequencing was carried out using CD8+ T cells from PBMCs. The receptor's source is a human donor with multiple sclerosis. As DNA, the CDR3 is TGCAGCGTTGAGACTAGCGGGGAAAAGAACACCGGGGAGCTGTTTTTT. Amino acid sequence: CSVETSGEKNTGELFF.